The 12 T cell receptor beta chains in this list originate from one sample, sequenced in a study of radiation and T cells in renal cell carcinoma. Produced via immunoSEQ multiplex PCR; TCRdb's table is partial and in-frame only. The data show some 120,000 clones, with over 75% seen just once and around 1.8% held by the top ten. Sample time point: blood 2 weeks post-SBRT. Treatment reported: 15 Gy SBRT to primary tumor, nephrectomy 4 weeks later. The sequenced sample was blood, obtained from a patient whose treatment included radiotherapy and nephrectomy. The source of these receptors is an older woman with renal cell carcinoma.

The rearrangement links TRBV27 to TRBJ1-1; unclear D gene. V dropped 3 bases and J dropped 11 bases, with 7 bases sitting between them. Germline V gene sequence: CDR1 MNHEY, CDR2 SMNVEV (reference sequence). This CDR3 has 10 residues. Here the CDR3 reads CASSFPRAFF. Here the CDR3 DNA reads TGTGCCAGCAGTTTCCCTAGGGCTTTCTTT.

This clone has at least ten counts. The CDR3 coding sequence is TGCAGTGCCCATATTAATGAAAAACTGTTTTTT. Protein product: CSAHINEKLFF. The chain uses TRBV20-1 and TRBJ1-4; unclear D gene. CDR1 and CDR2 from the germline V gene are DFQATT and SNEGSKA (reference sequence). The V end lost 6 bases, the J end lost 4 bases, and 6 bases lay between the germline ends. The CDR3 sequence is 11 residues long.

The gene calls are TRBV7-9 and TRBJ2-3, with 13 bases aligning to TRBD2. Germline V gene sequence: CDR1 SEHNR, CDR2 FQNEAQ (reference sequence). The CDR3 totals 19 residues. V trimming: 5 bases; J trimming: 0 bases; junction bases outside the gene matches: 11. This CDR3 reads CASSPGRGLAGSSTDTQYF. The DNA of the CDR3 is TGTGCCAGCAGCCCCGGGAGGGGACTAGCGGGAAGTAGCACAGATACGCAGTATTTT.

The chain combines TRBV19 with TRBJ1-1; 8 positions match TRBD1. CDR1 and CDR2 from the germline V gene are LNHDA and SQIVND (reference sequence). V shed 5 bases and J 4 bases; nucleotides not matched to a gene: 9. This CDR3 region has 15 residues. The CDR3 is CASSSGTGLVTEAFF. CDR3 DNA: TGTGCCAGTAGTTCCGGGACAGGACTTGTCACTGAAGCTTTCTTT.

This chain uses TRBV9 with TRBJ2-1; 7 nucleotides agree with TRBD1. The CDR3 length is 15 residues. V shed 2 bases and J 2 bases; nucleotides not matched to a gene: 4. Germline V lookup: CDR1 SGDLS, CDR2 YYNGEE. This CDR3 is CASSVKQGTYNEQFF. The CDR3 DNA is TGTGCCAGCAGCGTGAAACAGGGGACCTACAATGAGCAGTTCTTC.

This chain uses TRBV28 with TRBJ2-6, with D perhaps matching TRBD2 (6 bases). V was trimmed by 1 base and J by 0 bases, leaving 10 bases between them. This CDR3 is 17 amino acids long. Germline V gene data show CDR1 as MDHEN and CDR2 as SYDVKM. CDR3 sequence: CASSLSAGASGANVLTF. The CDR3 coding sequence is TGTGCCAGCAGTTTATCAGCGGGCGCCTCTGGGGCCAACGTCCTGACTTTC. Full variable domain (outside the CDR3, taken from reference TRBV28 and TRBJ2-6): DVKVTQSSRYLVKRTGEKVFLECVQDMDHENMFWYRQDPGLGLRLIYFSYDVKMKEKGDIPEGYSVSREKKERFSLILESASTNQTSMYLCASSLSAGASGANVLTFGAGSRLTVL.

This rearrangement joins TRBV6-1 to TRBJ2-5; either TRBD1 or TRBD2 may supply D (6 bases each). Germline CDR1 is MNHNS and CDR2 is SASEGT. Trimming cost V 9 bases and J 4 bases, with 18 bases left between them. The CDR3 runs 14 residues. CDR3 DNA: TGTGCCAGTTTCGAAGGGGGGCTAGCAGAGACCCAGTACTTC. Amino acids: CASFEGGLAETQYF.

This clone is a singleton in its sample. The genes are TRBV13 and TRBJ2-7; no firm D call. The germline V gene encodes CDR1 PRHDT and CDR2 FYEKMQ (reference sequence). V gave up 6 bases and J gave up 0 bases, with 15 bases separating them. This CDR3 is 15 amino acids long. CDR3 bases: TGTGCCAGCAGATTACGGGCCCTAAGCTCCTACGAGCAGTACTTC. The encoded protein is CASRLRALSSYEQYF. Supplemented by reference TRBV13 and TRBJ2-7, the full variable domain reads AAGVIQSPRHLIKEKRETATLKCYPIPRHDTVYWYQQGPGQDPQFLISFYEKMQSDKGSIPDRFSAQQFSDYHSELNMSSLELGDSALYFCASRLRALSSYEQYFGPGTRLTVT.

The rearrangement joins TRBV19 to TRBJ1-5; D perhaps matches TRBD1 (5 bases). Germline values: CDR1 LNHDA, CDR2 SQIVND (reference sequence). V gave up 4 bases and J gave up 0 bases, with 13 bases separating them. The CDR3 contains 16 residues. The CDR3 nucleotides read TGTGCCAGTAGTAGGGGCGCGGCGGGTAGCAATCAGCCCCAGCATTTT. This translates into CASSRGAAGSNQPQHF.

The chain combines TRBV5-5 with TRBJ1-5; 7 bases agree with TRBD1. V lost 0 bases, J lost 7 bases, and 10 bases stayed unmatched. The length of the CDR3 is 16 residues. CDR1 and CDR2 from the germline V gene are SGHKS and YYEKEE (reference sequence). The CDR3 nucleotides are TGTGCCAGCAGCTTGGAGGGGGCAGCGGGGCACCAGCCCCAGCATTTT. It is translated as CASSLEGAAGHQPQHF.

J is TRBJ2-1 and V is TRBV10-1, with TRBD2 matching over 9 bases. V was pared by 6 bases and J by 2 bases, with 2 bases of the junction left unmatched. The CDR3 is 14 amino acids. Germline V gene data show CDR1 as WNHNN and CDR2 as SYGVQD (reference sequence). The CDR3 reads CASSERGAYNEQFF. In DNA form, the CDR3 reads TGCGCCAGCAGCGAGCGGGGGGCCTACAATGAGCAGTTCTTC.

The chain recombines TRBV6-6 with TRBJ1-1; D may be TRBD1 (5 bases). Germline V gene data show CDR1 as MNHNY and CDR2 as SVGAGI (reference sequence). This CDR3 has 15 residues. Trimming cost V 2 bases and J 0 bases, with 10 bases left between them. CDR3 in DNA: TGTGCCAGCAGTTACGCGCAGGGAATGAACACTGAAGCTTTCTTT. Its protein is CASSYAQGMNTEAFF.